This T cell receptor (beta chain) came from a study of response to subunit inactivated influenza vaccine. Each CDR3 protein is one row after TCRdb ran MiXCR on the RT-PCR reads. The sample carries 630,000 or so distinct CDR3 sequences, 15% to 19% recorded once. General observations from the study: Authors suggested that a seasonal influenza vaccination recruits few new T cells each time.

Germline CDR1 and CDR2: SGHTA and FQGNSA. This CDR3 spans 13 amino acids. This clonotype was observed a single time. Its antigen remains unknown. The junction does not match germline at one end; this may be a read error. The genes are TRBV7-2 and TRBJ2-5; TRBD2 might be the D (5 bases). The sequence was collected from a man aged 45-65 years who received an inactivated influenza vaccine. The source material was PBMCs from blood, sampled about 11 days after vaccination. CDR3: CASSLGGSETQCF. The CDR3 DNA is TGTGCCAGCAGCTTAGGAGGGTCGGAGACCCAGTGCTTC.